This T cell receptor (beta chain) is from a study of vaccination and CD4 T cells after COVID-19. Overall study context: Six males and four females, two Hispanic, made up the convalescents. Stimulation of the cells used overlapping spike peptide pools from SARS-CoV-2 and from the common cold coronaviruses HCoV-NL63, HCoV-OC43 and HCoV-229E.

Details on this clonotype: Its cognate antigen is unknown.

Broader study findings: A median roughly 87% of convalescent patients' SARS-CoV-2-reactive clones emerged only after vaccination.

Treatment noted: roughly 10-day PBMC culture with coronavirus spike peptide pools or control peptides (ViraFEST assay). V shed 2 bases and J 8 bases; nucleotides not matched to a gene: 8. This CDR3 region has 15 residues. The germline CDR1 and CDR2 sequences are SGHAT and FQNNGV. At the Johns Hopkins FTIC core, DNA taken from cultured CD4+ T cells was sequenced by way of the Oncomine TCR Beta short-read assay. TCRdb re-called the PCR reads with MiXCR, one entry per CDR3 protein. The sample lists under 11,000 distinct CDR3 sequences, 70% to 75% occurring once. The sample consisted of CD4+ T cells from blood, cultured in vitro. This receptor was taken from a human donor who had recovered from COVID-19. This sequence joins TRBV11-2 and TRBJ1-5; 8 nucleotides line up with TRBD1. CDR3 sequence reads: CASSLLQGAAEPQHF. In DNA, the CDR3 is TGTGCCAGCAGCTTACTGCAGGGGGCGGCGGAGCCCCAGCATTTT.